This entry lists 17 T cell receptor beta chains sequenced from one sample in a study of CD8+ T cells in alopecia areata. RNA, once extracted, was reverse transcribed into cDNA for use as the sequencing template. Using immunoSEQ multiplex PCR, the repertoire was profiled, and TCRdb retains in-frame clones only, with some absent. The data contain 120,000 to 150,000 clones, 47% of them singletons. Sequenced: CD4+ T cells sorted from blood. All receptors derive from a human donor with alopecia areata.

The gene calls are TRBV15 and TRBJ2-5, with D possibly TRBD1 on 5 matching bases. The ends were cut back, 0 bases at V and 1 base at J, with 9 bases in the middle. Germline V gene lookup returns CDR1 LNHNV and CDR2 YYDKDF (reference sequence). There are 15 residues in the CDR3. CDR3 DNA: TGTGCCACCAGCAGAGATAACAGGTTCCAAGAGACCCAGTACTTC. Translation gives CATSRDNRFQETQYF.

This sequence joins TRBV5-1 and TRBJ2-2; 8 bases match TRBD1. J lost 0 bases, V lost 9 bases, and 4 bases had no gene match. The CDR3 is made up of 14 amino acids. Per the germline V gene, CDR1 is SGHRS and CDR2 is YFSETQ. Here the CDR3 reads CATTGQANTGELFF. The CDR3 DNA is TGCGCCACTACGGGACAGGCGAACACCGGGGAGCTGTTTTTT.

V is TRBV2 and J is TRBJ2-3; no firm D call. This CDR3 region has 11 residues. Germline values: CDR1 SNHLY, CDR2 FYNNEI. The germline V and J ends were trimmed by 5 bases and 7 bases, with 7 bases remaining between them. The CDR3 nucleotides are TGTGCCAGCAGTTATTCTAATACGCAGTATTTT. Protein product: CASSYSNTQYF.

This clone was detected once. CDR3 coding DNA: TGTGCCTGGAGTGAGAGGCGGGGACATCAGCCCCAGCATTTT. It yields the protein CAWSERRGHQPQHF. The chain is built from TRBV30 and TRBJ1-5; the D gene is possibly TRBD1 (5 bases). V was clipped by 1 base and J by 5 bases, with 12 bases between them. The CDR3 contains 14 residues. CDR1 and CDR2 from the germline V gene are GTSNPN and SVGIG (reference sequence).

This clone showed up just a few times. The V and J genes are TRBV19 and TRBJ2-1; D possibly corresponds to TRBD2 (5 bases). V lost 8 bases and J lost 4, with 12 bases in between. CDR1 LNHDA and CDR2 SQIVND come from the germline V gene (reference sequence). The CDR3 totals 13 residues. CDR3 DNA sequence: TGTGCCAGTGTTAGCGTACCATACAATGAGCAGTTCTTC. This translates into CASVSVPYNEQFF.

This chain links TRBV30 with TRBJ1-1; a weak D match, TRBD1 (5 bases). V lost 3 bases to trimming and J lost 4 bases, with 15 bases between them. Germline V gene lookup returns CDR1 GTSNPN and CDR2 SVGIG (reference sequence). The CDR3 is made up of 14 amino acids. CDR3 amino acids: CAWRPGDRGTEAFF. DNA of the CDR3: TGTGCCTGGAGGCCGGGGGATCGAGGCACTGAAGCTTTCTTT.

In this sample, this clone turned up a few times. The chain uses TRBV18 and TRBJ2-1, with a possible D match to TRBD2 (5 bases). The CDR3 loop spans 12 amino acids. The V end was cut by 3 bases, the J end by 6 bases, with 6 bases between. Germline CDR1 is KGHSH and CDR2 is LQKENI. This CDR3 is CASSPTSNEQFF. Written as DNA, the CDR3 is TGTGCCAGCTCACCCACTAGCAATGAGCAGTTCTTC.

The CDR3 here is CSVAKDSPADTQYF. In DNA form, the CDR3 reads TGCAGCGTTGCAAAGGACAGCCCCGCAGATACGCAGTATTTT. The chain has TRBV29-1 and TRBJ2-3, with D possibly TRBD1 on 6 matching bases. With 4 bases removed from V and 4 bases from J, the gap between germline ends came to 15 bases. CDR1 and CDR2 from the germline V gene are SQVTM and ANQGSEA. The CDR3 is 14 residues long.

This clone has only a few counts. The chain uses TRBV29-1 and TRBJ1-1; D possibly corresponds to TRBD1 (5 bases). Trimming shortened V by 5 bases and J by 8 bases, and 15 bases separated the two germline ends. Germline assignment: CDR1 SQVTM and CDR2 ANQGSEA. The CDR3 runs to 12 residues. The CDR3 here is CSVPLQVGEAFF. The CDR3 nucleotides read TGCAGCGTTCCTTTACAGGTGGGCGAAGCTTTCTTT. The full variable domain, its missing parts supplied by reference TRBV29-1 and TRBJ1-1, is SAVISQKPSRDICQRGTSLTIQCQVDSQVTMMFWYRQQPGQSLTLIATANQGSEATYESGFVIDKFPISRPNLTFSTLTVSNMSPEDSSIYLCSVPLQVGEAFFGQGTRLTVV.

This chain uses TRBV29-1 with TRBJ2-3, with D unresolved. This CDR3 region has 13 residues. Deletions cut 5 bases from V and 3 bases from J, with 12 bases between. Germline V lookup: CDR1 SQVTM, CDR2 ANQGSEA. The CDR3 DNA follows: TGCAGCGTTCTCCTTCCAATTACAGATACGCAGTATTTT. Protein product: CSVLLPITDTQYF.

This clone was recorded a few times. DNA of the CDR3: TGTGCCAGCAGTGCGATTTGGAATGAGCAGTTCTTC. As protein: CASSAIWNEQFF. The chain has TRBV28 and TRBJ2-1, with no clear D. V gave up 5 bases and J gave up 7 bases, with 9 bases separating them. From germline, CDR1 is MDHEN and CDR2 SYDVKM. The CDR3 length is 12 residues. Variable domain in full (rest from reference TRBV28 and TRBJ2-1): DVKVTQSSRYLVKRTGEKVFLECVQDMDHENMFWYRQDPGLGLRLIYFSYDVKMKEKGDIPEGYSVSREKKERFSLILESASTNQTSMYLCASSAIWNEQFFGPGTRLTVL.

This clone was found a few times. The chain has TRBV29-1 and TRBJ1-1; the D gene is possibly TRBD1 (6 bases). This CDR3 has 13 residues. CDR1 SQVTM and CDR2 ANQGSEA come from the germline V gene. Trimming shortened V by 7 bases and J by 5 bases, and 17 bases separated the two germline ends. The CDR3: CSAQGGTGTEAFF. The CDR3 DNA sequence: TGCAGCGCCCAAGGGGGAACCGGAACTGAAGCTTTCTTT.

Turning to this clone: Other DNA sequences from this sample encode an identical CDR3 as well. This chain joins TRBV20-1 and TRBJ2-3; D is unresolved. The CDR3 totals 10 residues. Germline V gene lookup returns CDR1 DFQATT and CDR2 SNEGSKA (reference sequence). Trimming removed 3 bases from V and 6 bases from J, with 4 bases in between. CDR3: CSASLDTQYF. CDR3 nucleotides: TGCAGTGCTAGTTTGGATACGCAGTATTTT.

The chain is built from TRBV5-1 and TRBJ1-1; tentative D call: TRBD1 (5 bases). V was clipped by 4 bases and J by 0 bases, with 10 bases between them. Germline CDR1 SGHRS, CDR2 YFSETQ. The CDR3 totals 14 residues. CDR3 bases: TGCGCCAGCAGCGGGGGGACCGTGAACACTGAAGCTTTCTTT. This codes for CASSGGTVNTEAFF.

This clone showed up just once. The rearrangement uses TRBV28 and TRBJ2-7; D may correspond to TRBD1 or TRBD2 (5 bases each). The CDR3 is made up of 15 amino acids. Germline CDR1 MDHEN, CDR2 SYDVKM. Trimming removed 3 bases from V and 5 bases from J, with 17 bases in between. The CDR3 nucleotides read TGTGCCAGCAGTTTCGGGGCGACAGAATTAGACGAGCAGTACTTC. Its translation is CASSFGATELDEQYF.

The chain uses TRBV5-6 and TRBJ2-1, with unresolved D. Germline V lookup: CDR1 SGHDT, CDR2 YYEEEE. V was trimmed by 4 bases and J by 1 base, leaving 9 bases between them. CDR3 length: 14 amino acids. This CDR3 reads CASSRSGSYNEQFF. The CDR3 DNA reads TGTGCCAGCAGCCGCAGTGGATCCTACAATGAGCAGTTCTTC.

This clone was picked up one time. The chain uses TRBV5-1 and TRBJ2-4; either TRBD1 or TRBD2 may fit D (5 bases each). CDR1 SGHRS and CDR2 YFSETQ come from the germline V gene. Trimming took off 0 bases at V and 2 bases at J, with 15 bases between the two ends. The CDR3 length is 17 residues. The CDR3 region has the DNA TGCGCCAGCAGCTTGGTCTATCGGGGCACTACCAAAAACATTCAGTACTTC. It encodes CASSLVYRGTTKNIQYF.